A selection of T cell receptor beta chains follows, all from one sample in a study of OX40 agonist ivuxolimab in advanced cancers. Sequencing was performed with immunoSEQ multiplex PCR; in TCRdb, only in-frame clones are kept and a portion is missing. This sample has about 35,000 clones, with about 84% found just once. The sequencing here drew on CD4+ or CD8+ T cells sorted from blood, taken in a trial of the OX40 agonist ivuxolimab. Receptors were obtained from an adult with an advanced solid tumor such as melanoma, head and neck, liver or kidney cancer. The CDR3 runs from the conserved cysteine through the conserved F or W. The D gene is left open where the match is weak.

TRBD2	TRBV4-1	TRBJ2-1	CASSQEPTSGGYNEQFF
-	TRBV15	TRBJ1-2	CATSRGKGRGDYGYTF
-	TRBV27	TRBJ2-3	CASSRARGDTQYF
-	TRBV5-1	TRBJ2-1	CASSLGLASSYNEQFF
TRBD1	TRBV2	TRBJ2-5	CATGTGLQETQYF
-	TRBV10-1	TRBJ1-1	CASSDGRVTEAFF
-	TRBV19	TRBJ2-1	CASSGPQGDTYNEQFF
-	TRBV4-1	TRBJ2-2	CASSPTATNTGELFF
-	TRBV27	TRBJ2-1	CASSSEVFVSYNEQFF
TRBD2	TRBV13	TRBJ2-1	CASTRREGLVDEQFF
-	TRBV10-2	TRBJ2-7	CASSEGSYEQYF
-	TRBV6-6	TRBJ2-2	CASLSTGELFF
-	TRBV7-3	TRBJ2-1	CASSLSGDEQFF
TRBD1	TRBV19	TRBJ2-2	CASSSGQGSRDTGELFF
TRBD2	TRBV28	TRBJ2-5	CASSLGGVQETQYF
TRBD2	TRBV6-4	TRBJ2-7	CASSDLWGGEAYEQYF
-	TRBV5-5	TRBJ1-3	CASSLLGQSGNTIYF
-	TRBV5-6	TRBJ2-7	CASSLGVLGSSYEQYF
-	TRBV11-3	TRBJ1-1	CASSFQRNTEAFF
TRBD1	TRBV6-1	TRBJ2-6	CARPWGTGTLLTF
TRBD2	TRBV19	TRBJ2-3	CASRPSGGASDTQYF
-	TRBV13	TRBJ1-2	CASSPQEYGYTF
-	TRBV5-6	TRBJ1-4	CASSLLETHEKLFF
-	TRBV4-1	TRBJ2-7	CASSQAGDEQYF
-	TRBV10-2	TRBJ2-3	CASSETWGPPTDTQYF
-	TRBV6-1	TRBJ1-1	CASTETGTEAFF
-	TRBV7-9	TRBJ1-1	CASSSYTEAFF
-	TRBV27	TRBJ2-5	CASSFLGPKRETQYF
TRBD2	TRBV7-9	TRBJ2-1	CASSLVAGRNEQFF
-	TRBV10-1	TRBJ2-1	CASSEGGIYNEQFF
-	TRBV15	TRBJ1-1	CATSRAGQFTEAFF
-	TRBV28	TRBJ2-3	CASSFRGLTDTQYF
-	TRBV4-3	TRBJ2-5	CASSYREGETQYF
-	TRBV19	TRBJ2-1	CASSIAFGLNEQFF
TRBD2	TRBV4-3	TRBJ2-7	CASSPYSGAFYEQYF
-	TRBV6-5	TRBJ2-1	CASSYSIGTLYNEQFF
-	TRBV28	TRBJ1-1	CASSLIGAYAEAFF
-	TRBV13	TRBJ1-1	CASTTGTGDTEAFF
-	TRBV11-3	TRBJ2-3	CASLGHNTDTQYF
TRBD1	TRBV27	TRBJ2-7	CASSPGTGGREQYF
-	TRBV11-2	TRBJ1-1	CASSLSNEAFF
-	TRBV5-1	TRBJ1-2	CASSLGLGGYTF
-	TRBV6-5	TRBJ1-2	CASSNQGFYGYTF
-	TRBV6-6	TRBJ1-1	CASSYSVQMNTEAFF
TRBD2	TRBV5-8	TRBJ2-7	CASSLGAGGYEQYF
TRBD1	TRBV29-1	TRBJ1-1	CSVADRLRAEAFF
TRBD1	TRBV18	TRBJ2-7	CASSLLGQGVYEQYF
TRBD1	TRBV9	TRBJ1-1	CASSAGQGGTEAFF
TRBD1	TRBV13	TRBJ2-1	CASSPGQAGEQFF